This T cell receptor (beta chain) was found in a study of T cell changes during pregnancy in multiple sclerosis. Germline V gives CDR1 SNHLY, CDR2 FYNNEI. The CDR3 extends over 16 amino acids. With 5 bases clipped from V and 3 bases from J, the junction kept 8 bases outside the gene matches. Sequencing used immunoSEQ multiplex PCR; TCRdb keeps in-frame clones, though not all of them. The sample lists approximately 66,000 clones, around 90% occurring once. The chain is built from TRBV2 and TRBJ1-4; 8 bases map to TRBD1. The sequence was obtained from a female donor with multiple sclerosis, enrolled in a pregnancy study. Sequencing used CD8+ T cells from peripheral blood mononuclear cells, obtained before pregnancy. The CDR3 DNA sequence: TGTGCCAGCAGTATCGGCACAGGGGGTGCTAATGAAAAACTGTTTTTT. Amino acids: CASSIGTGGANEKLFF.